This TCR beta chain was recovered during a study of post-analysis software for immune sequencing data. Unique molecular identifiers were built into the TCR beta cDNA libraries. The yield from about 1 to 10 million T cells was 500,000 or so cDNA molecules in total. One entry per CDR3 protein, called by TCRdb with MiXCR from the PCR reads. The sample gives approximately 660,000 distinct CDR3 sequences, around 60% of which show up once; about 10% is in the top ten. Study-wide results and limits: Elevated frequency relative to controls characterized several TRBV segments in patients, TRBV5-6, TRBV5-1 and TRBV20-1 among them.

Notes on this clonotype: The antigen remains undetermined.

V trimming: 3 bases; J trimming: 4 bases; junction bases outside the gene matches: 4. CDR1 is MGHRA, CDR2 YSYEKL, per germline. The CDR3 is 14 amino acids. The V and J genes are TRBV4-1 and TRBJ2-7; 9 nucleotides line up with TRBD2. The source is a girl aged 2-10 years with multiple sclerosis. Sequencing was performed on blood. The CDR3 loop reads CASSQWTSAYEQYF. The DNA for the CDR3 is TGCGCCAGCAGCCAGTGGACTAGCGCTTACGAGCAGTACTTC.